These 16 T cell receptor beta chains were sequenced from one sample in a study of cytomegalovirus exposure and HLA in healthy donors. Primers: 60 Vbeta forward and 13 Jbeta reverse. Sequenced by immunoSEQ multiplex PCR; TCRdb stores in-frame clones only, minus some. The sample has around 65,000 clones, 60% to 80% seen once; the top ten hold over 2.5%. Material: PBMCs. The receptors derive from a girl under 18 in good health and CMV-seropositive.

The chain links TRBV7-9 to TRBJ2-5; 11 nucleotides line up with TRBD2. V shed 3 bases, J shed 5 bases, and the junction held 11 bases outside the gene matches. Germline V gene data show CDR1 as SEHNR and CDR2 as FQNEAQ (reference sequence). The CDR3 length is 17 residues. CDR3 sequence (DNA): TGTGCCAGCAGCTTCTTTAGCGGGAGGGCCCGGCGGGAGACCCAGTACTTC. It yields the protein CASSFFSGRARRETQYF.

V is TRBV2 and J is TRBJ2-7, with a tentative D call TRBD1 (6 bases). The CDR3 sequence is 14 residues long. V was cut by 5 bases and J by 6 bases, with 17 bases left in between. CDR1 is SNHLY and CDR2 is FYNNEI in the germline V gene. Here the CDR3 DNA reads TGTGCCAGCAGTAAGGGGGTTCCAGGCGGCGAGCAGTACTTC. The encoded protein is CASSKGVPGGEQYF.

V usage is TRBV11-3 and J usage is TRBJ2-5; no definite D call. Germline CDR1 SGHNT, CDR2 YENEEA. This CDR3 is built from 13 residues. V lost 0 bases to trimming and J lost 3 bases, with 5 bases between them. DNA of the CDR3: TGTGCCAGCAGCTTAGAACCAGAAGAGACCCAGTACTTC. Translation gives CASSLEPEETQYF.

This chain connects TRBV6-4 to TRBJ2-3, with D possibly matching TRBD1 (5 bases). With 3 bases removed from V and 10 bases from J, the gap between germline ends came to 17 bases. The CDR3 totals 14 residues. CDR1 is MRHNA and CDR2 is SNTAGT in the germline V gene. CDR3 in amino acids: CASSERPWQGSQYF. The CDR3, as DNA: TGTGCCAGCAGTGAGCGACCCTGGCAGGGATCGCAGTATTTT.

The CDR3 DNA sequence: TGTGCCAGCAGAGGTGATCAGGGGGCCTTCTCCTACGAGCAGTACTTC. Amino acids: CASRGDQGAFSYEQYF. The chain is built from TRBV2 and TRBJ2-7, with TRBD1 identical over 8 bases. The CDR3 has 16 residues. With V trimmed by 6 bases and J by 0 bases, 10 bases remained unmatched. Germline V gene sequence: CDR1 SNHLY, CDR2 FYNNEI.

The CDR3: CASSSSWGGRTTYEQYF. The CDR3 DNA reads as TGTGCCAGCAGCTCCTCGTGGGGGGGGCGAACTACCTACGAGCAGTACTTC. The rearrangement joins TRBV7-9 to TRBJ2-7, with D possibly being TRBD2 (7 bases). Germline V gene sequence: CDR1 SEHNR, CDR2 FQNEAQ (reference sequence). Trimming took off 4 bases at V and 2 bases at J, with 21 bases between the two ends. The CDR3 contains 17 residues.

The J gene is TRBJ2-1, the V gene TRBV28; 7 positions agree with TRBD1. The CDR3 spans 15 residues. V dropped 6 bases and J dropped 4; count of bases not matched to a gene: 9. The germline gives CDR1 MDHEN, CDR2 SYDVKM. The CDR3 DNA is TGTGCCAGCAGCTACGTCCCGGGACAGTACAATGAGCAGTTCTTC. Amino acid sequence: CASSYVPGQYNEQFF.

This clone was seen only a few times. The genes are TRBV4-1 and TRBJ1-4; D is undetermined. The CDR3 extends over 13 amino acids. Germline CDR1 is MGHRA and CDR2 is YSYEKL. Trimming pared 0 bases from V and 13 bases from J, leaving 12 bases between. The CDR3 sequence: CASSQDLPEGLFF. CDR3 bases: TGCGCCAGCAGCCAAGATTTGCCAGAGGGACTGTTTTTT.

The genes are TRBV20-1 and TRBJ1-4; no definite D call. This CDR3 spans 10 amino acids. V dropped 5 bases and J dropped 10 bases, with 8 bases sitting between them. Germline assignment: CDR1 DFQATT and CDR2 SNEGSKA (reference sequence). The CDR3, as DNA: TGCAGTGCTCCCCGGGGAAAACTGTTTTTT. Amino acids: CSAPRGKLFF.

This chain connects TRBV9 to TRBJ2-6; maybe TRBD2 (7 bases). Germline V gene sequence: CDR1 SGDLS, CDR2 YYNGEE. With 0 bases removed from V and 1 base from J, the gap between germline ends came to 17 bases. This CDR3 is 19 amino acids long. The CDR3: CASSVGGGRERSGANVLTF. CDR3 bases: TGTGCCAGCAGCGTAGGGGGGGGCAGGGAAAGGTCTGGGGCCAACGTCCTGACTTTC.

The chain recombines TRBV7-2 with TRBJ1-5; TRBD1 matches at 8 bases. Germline V CDR1 and CDR2: SGHTA, FQGNSA. V shed 4 bases and J 0 bases; nucleotides not matched to a gene: 5. This CDR3 has 16 amino acids. The CDR3 DNA sequence: TGTGCCAGCAGCTCGAGGACAGGGTATAGCAATCAGCCCCAGCATTTT. It translates to CASSSRTGYSNQPQHF.

This rearrangement joins TRBV5-1 to TRBJ2-7, with 10 bases fitting TRBD1. Germline V gives CDR1 SGHRS, CDR2 YFSETQ. The CDR3 length is 16 residues. The trim removed 2 bases at V and 4 bases at J, leaving 9 bases unmatched. The CDR3 region has the DNA TGCGCCAGCAGCTTAAACCCCGGGACAGGGGAATACGAGCAGTACTTC. Protein product: CASSLNPGTGEYEQYF.

CDR3 DNA sequence: TGCGCCAGCAATGCCCGCGGAGGGGATGAGCAGTTCTTC. Translating it yields CASNARGGDEQFF. V gene TRBV5-1 combines with J gene TRBJ2-1, with D possibly matching TRBD2 (6 bases). V shed 6 bases and J shed 8 bases, with 15 bases lying between them. CDR3 length: 13 residues. Germline lookup yields CDR1 SGHRS and CDR2 YFSETQ.

This chain uses TRBV5-5 with TRBJ2-3, with 8 bases matching TRBD2. The germline gives CDR1 SGHKS, CDR2 YYEKEE (reference sequence). After removal of 5 bases from V and 6 bases from J, the junction contained 8 bases not matched to a gene. This CDR3 region has 14 residues. The CDR3 DNA follows: TGTGCCAGCAGTATTCGGGAGGGCTGGGATACGCAGTATTTT. This translates into CASSIREGWDTQYF.

The table lists this clone with a count of one. The chain joins TRBV28 to TRBJ1-2; TRBD1 aligns across 7 bases. The CDR3 sequence is 12 residues long. V shed 1 base, J shed 8 bases, and the junction held 1 base outside the gene matches. The germline V gene encodes CDR1 MDHEN and CDR2 SYDVKM. CDR3 protein: CASSLLGGGYTF. The CDR3 nucleotides are TGTGCCAGCAGTTTATTAGGGGGCGGCTACACCTTC.

The rearrangement joins TRBV7-2 to TRBJ2-7; TRBD1 aligns across 7 bases. The germline gives CDR1 SGHTA, CDR2 FQGNSA. With 4 bases clipped from V and 4 bases from J, the junction kept 10 bases outside the gene matches. The CDR3 sequence is 15 residues long. The CDR3 region is CASSSRRGGGYEQYF. CDR3 coding DNA: TGTGCCAGCAGCTCACGTAGAGGGGGCGGTTACGAGCAGTACTTC.